A single sample gave rise to the 19 T cell receptor beta chains below, sequenced in a study of siplizumab effects on memory and regulatory T cells. Clones were read by immunoSEQ multiplex PCR, and TCRdb kept only the in-frame ones, dropping some. Here the sample spans over 85,000 clones, 80% to 95% being singletons. Sequences were obtained from CD8+ T cells sorted from blood. Every receptor here comes from a human donor in good health.

The chain employs TRBV19 and TRBJ1-2; a weak D match, TRBD1 (6 bases). V lost 5 bases and J lost 3, with 16 bases in between. This CDR3 spans 15 amino acids. Germline V gives CDR1 LNHDA, CDR2 SQIVND (reference sequence). The CDR3 loop reads CASSSWAGEDYGYTF. In nucleotides, the CDR3 is TGTGCCAGTAGTTCCTGGGCAGGGGAAGACTATGGCTACACCTTC. Variable domain in full (rest from reference TRBV19 and TRBJ1-2): DGGITQSPKYLFRKEGQNVTLSCEQNLNHDAMYWYRQDPGQGLRLIYYSQIVNDFQKGDIAEGYSVSREKKESFPLTVTSAQKNPTAFYLCASSSWAGEDYGYTFGSGTRLTVV.

This chain uses TRBV12-5 with TRBJ2-2; D call uncertain. V dropped 7 bases and J dropped 6 bases, with 9 bases sitting between them. The CDR3 covers 12 residues. CDR1 LGHNT and CDR2 FRNRAP come from the germline V gene. In DNA form, the CDR3 reads TGTGCTAGTGCTCGAGGCGCCGGGGAGCTGTTTTTT. This encodes CASARGAGELFF.

This chain joins TRBV7-8 and TRBJ2-4; 8 bases match TRBD2. The V gene end was trimmed by 5 bases and the J gene end by 9 bases; junction bases not matched to a gene: 15. Germline assignment: CDR1 SGHVS and CDR2 FQNEAQ. CDR3 length: 16 amino acids. The CDR3 protein is CASSPRWVSGGSIQYF. The CDR3 nucleotides read TGTGCCAGCAGCCCCCGGTGGGTGTCGGGGGGGAGCATTCAGTACTTC.

The chain joins TRBV5-8 to TRBJ2-2; 9 bases are shared with TRBD1. Germline V gene lookup returns CDR1 SGHTS and CDR2 YDEGEE. The CDR3 is 16 residues long. V trimming: 4 bases; J trimming: 1 base; junction bases outside the gene matches: 5. The CDR3 protein is CASSPTGGWNTGELFF. As DNA, the CDR3 is TGTGCCAGCAGCCCTACAGGGGGCTGGAACACCGGGGAGCTGTTTTTT.

The gene calls are TRBV9 and TRBJ2-2; weak D call: TRBD1 (6 bases). The V gene lost 3 bases and the J gene lost 3 bases, with 18 bases spanning the gap. The V gene's germline CDR1 is SGDLS and CDR2 YYNGEE. CDR3 length equals 17 residues. CDR3 residues: CASSGNHRDIDTGELFF. DNA for the CDR3: TGTGCCAGCAGCGGAAACCACCGGGACATAGACACCGGGGAGCTGTTTTTT.

This chain joins TRBV27 and TRBJ2-7; 10 bases line up with TRBD1. The CDR3 has 14 amino acids. Germline V gene sequence: CDR1 MNHEY, CDR2 SMNVEV (reference sequence). The V gene end was trimmed by 6 bases and the J gene end by 5 bases; junction bases not matched to a gene: 7. The CDR3 coding sequence is TGTGCCAGCAGACCCGGGACAGGGGCCAACGAGCAGTACTTC. It yields the protein CASRPGTGANEQYF.

The rearrangement joins TRBV7-9 to TRBJ2-1; 7 bases map to TRBD1. Germline CDR1 reads SEHNR; CDR2 reads FQNEAQ (reference sequence). This CDR3 region has 15 residues. V lost 5 bases to trimming and J lost 10 bases; unmatched junction nucleotides: 14. CDR3 in amino acids: CASSPRGTGDHEQFF. DNA for the CDR3: TGTGCCAGCAGCCCTCGGGGTACAGGGGATCACGAGCAGTTCTTC.

Remarks on this clone: A junction end diverges from the germline sequence, so it may reflect a read error. The chain employs TRBV7-9 and TRBJ2-1; the D gene is possibly TRBD1 (5 bases). The CDR3 is 15 amino acids. In germline, CDR1 is SEHNR, CDR2 FQNEAQ (reference sequence). The CDR3 reads CASSAGQGGYDEQFF. The CDR3 region has the DNA TGTGCCAGCAGCGCCGGGCAGGGCGGCTACGATGAGCAGTTCTTC.

The CDR3 is CASSSNTPDRGHSPNQPQHF. The CDR3 DNA is TGTGCCAGCAGTTCAAACACGCCCGACAGGGGGCATTCCCCCAATCAGCCCCAGCATTTT. The J gene is TRBJ1-5, the V gene TRBV27; 10 nucleotides agree with TRBD1. Germline V gene sequence: CDR1 MNHEY, CDR2 SMNVEV (reference sequence). V shed 4 bases and J 3 bases; nucleotides not matched to a gene: 18. The CDR3 loop spans 20 amino acids.

This chain's CDR3 is CASSHSGTGSYEQYF. For the CDR3, the DNA is TGCGCCAGCAGCCACTCCGGGACAGGGTCCTACGAGCAGTACTTC. This rearrangement joins TRBV4-1 to TRBJ2-7; TRBD1 matches 9 bases. Losses at the gene ends were 3 bases for V and 1 base for J; bases not matched to a gene: 4. Germline V CDR1 and CDR2: MGHRA, YSYEKL. The CDR3 loop spans 15 amino acids.

The chain employs TRBV28 and TRBJ2-7; 10 bases agree with TRBD1. The V gene's germline CDR1 is MDHEN and CDR2 SYDVKM. Unmatched junction bases numbered 4, after V lost 3 bases and J lost 2 bases. The CDR3 has 15 amino acids. DNA of the CDR3: TGTGCCAGCAGTTTTCCCGACAGGGGGCCCTACGAGCAGTACTTC. Residues: CASSFPDRGPYEQYF.

The rearrangement uses TRBV5-1 and TRBJ1-1; D is unresolved. Trimming left V 10 bases short and J 0 bases short, with 13 bases between. CDR1 is SGHRS and CDR2 is YFSETQ in the germline V gene. This CDR3 is 13 amino acids long. CDR3 sequence: CASSDPLNTEAFF. The CDR3 bases are TGCGCCTCCAGCGACCCCCTGAACACTGAAGCTTTCTTT. Using reference TRBV5-1 and TRBJ1-1 for the parts outside the CDR3, the full variable domain is KAGVTQTPRYLIKTRGQQVTLSCSPISGHRSVSWYQQTPGQGLQFLFEYFSETQRNKGNFPGRFSGRQFSNSRSEMNVSTLELGDSALYLCASSDPLNTEAFFGQGTRLTVV.

This clone was counted only a few times. V gene TRBV14 combines with J gene TRBJ1-6; the D is unclear. Trimming stripped 4 bases from V and 6 bases from J, with 13 bases between. The CDR3 length is 15 residues. Germline-derived CDR1 and CDR2 are SGHDN and FVKESK. Written as DNA, the CDR3 is TGTGCCAGCAGCCGACCGGGAGACCGTAATTCACCCCTCCACTTT. It yields the protein CASSRPGDRNSPLHF. The full variable domain, its missing parts supplied by reference TRBV14 and TRBJ1-6, is EAGVTQFPSHSVIEKGQTVTLRCDPISGHDNLYWYRRVMGKEIKFLLHFVKESKQDESGMPNNRFLAERTGGTYSTLKVQPAELEDSGVYFCASSRPGDRNSPLHFGNGTRLTVT.

This clone appeared a single time. The chain combines TRBV5-1 with TRBJ1-4; possibly TRBD1 for D (6 bases). From germline, CDR1 is SGHRS and CDR2 YFSETQ. The CDR3 runs 11 residues. V gave up 8 bases and J gave up 8 bases, with 10 bases separating them. The CDR3 spells CARRTGEKLFF. DNA of the CDR3: TGCGCCAGAAGAACAGGGGAAAAACTGTTTTTT.

This chain links TRBV11-2 with TRBJ2-5, with D hard to call. This CDR3 comprises 14 residues. The V gene's germline CDR1 is SGHAT and CDR2 FQNNGV. Trimming shortened V by 6 bases and J by 1 base, and 12 bases separated the two germline ends. The CDR3 sequence is CASRQNRLQETQYF. For the CDR3, the DNA is TGTGCCAGCAGACAAAACCGACTCCAAGAGACCCAGTACTTC.

This chain uses TRBV19 with TRBJ1-1; D remains unclear. The germline V gene has CDR1 LNHDA and CDR2 SQIVND (reference sequence). The CDR3 has 14 residues. V shed 1 base and J shed 1 base, with 7 bases lying between them. CDR3 sequence: CASSIALSNTEAFF. The CDR3 DNA is TGTGCCAGTAGTATAGCTCTCTCGAACACTGAAGCTTTCTTT.

The V and J genes are TRBV28 and TRBJ2-3; 7 nucleotides line up with TRBD1. V dropped 4 bases and J dropped 10; count of bases not matched to a gene: 5. Germline CDR1 is MDHEN and CDR2 is SYDVKM. CDR3 size: 12 residues. This chain's CDR3 is CASSSRGGAQYF. The CDR3, as DNA: TGTGCCAGCAGTTCCCGAGGGGGCGCGCAGTATTTT.

The chain couples TRBV6-1 to TRBJ2-1; TRBD2 aligns across 8 bases. The V segment lost 1 base and the J segment 3 bases; nucleotides outside the gene matches: 8. In germline, CDR1 is MNHNS, CDR2 SASEGT. This CDR3 has 17 residues. CDR3 in amino acids: CASSEVAGYRLYNEQFF. The CDR3, as DNA: TGTGCCAGCAGTGAAGTAGCGGGGTATAGGCTCTACAATGAGCAGTTCTTC.

The table lists this clone with a count of one. This rearrangement joins TRBV6-5 to TRBJ1-5; D gene ambiguous. Germline CDR1 MNHEY, CDR2 SVGAGI. The V end lost 2 bases, the J end lost 7 bases, and 9 bases lay between the germline ends. The CDR3 has 13 residues. CDR3 region: CASSYMVGQPQHF. For the CDR3, the DNA is TGTGCCAGCAGTTACATGGTTGGACAGCCCCAGCATTTT.